Listed below are T cell receptor beta chains from one sample, sequenced in a study of technical replicates of blood from a handful of donors. Libraries were prepared by immunoSEQ multiplex PCR; TCRdb keeps only in-frame clonotypes and omits some of them. The sample records around 78,000 clones, nearly 95% being singletons. The sequencing input was T cells isolated from PBMCs. All receptors come from a human donor in good health. The CDR3 runs from the conserved cysteine through the conserved F or W. A D gene is named only where the DNA matches it firmly. For some rows the clone size is stated as once, few or many, or as a class when expanded; others skip it.

D gene	clone size	V gene	J gene	CDR3 DNA	CDR3 protein
TRBD1	-	TRBV4-1	TRBJ2-2	TGCGCCAGCAGCCAAGATTTAGGACAGGGTCCGTTTTTT	CASSQDLGQGPFF
-	-	TRBV30	TRBJ1-5	TGTGCCTGGGGCGACAGTAGCAATCAGCCCCAGCATTTT	CAWGDSSNQPQHF
TRBD2	-	TRBV6-5	TRBJ2-7	TGTGCCAGCAGTATTAGCGGGAAGTCCTACGAGCAGTACTTC	CASSISGKSYEQYF
-	-	TRBV6-5	TRBJ2-5	TGTGCCAGCAGTGACCGGGACTACCAAGAGACCCAGTACTTC	CASSDRDYQETQYF
-	-	TRBV5-1	TRBJ2-1	TGCGCCAGCAGATTACAACATGAGCAGTTCTTC	CASRLQHEQFF
TRBD1	-	TRBV5-4	TRBJ1-5	TGTGCCAGCAGCTTGGGAGGGGGCAGTCAGCCCCAGCATTTT	CASSLGGGSQPQHF
-	-	TRBV5-1	TRBJ2-5	TGCGCCAGCAGCTTAGAGGAGACCCAGTACTTC	CASSLEETQYF
TRBD1	-	TRBV10-3	TRBJ1-2	TGTGCCATCAGTACCAACAGGGGTTTCCACTATGGCTACACCTTC	CAISTNRGFHYGYTF
-	-	TRBV25-1	TRBJ2-5	TGTGCCAGCAGTGAATGGGACACTGCTCAAGAGACCCAGTACTTC	CASSEWDTAQETQYF
TRBD2	-	TRBV9	TRBJ2-7	TGTGCCAGCAGCGTAGGCGGGGGGGCCGATGCCGAGCAGTACTTC	CASSVGGGADAEQYF
TRBD2	-	TRBV4-1	TRBJ2-1	TGCGCCAGCAGCCGTGCTAGCGGGACCTTTGGTCACAATGAGCAGTTCTTC	CASSRASGTFGHNEQFF
-	-	TRBV7-8	TRBJ2-3	TGTACTACGGGACTCATAAGGGATACGCAGTATTTT	CTTGLIRDTQYF
TRBD1	-	TRBV27	TRBJ2-7	TGTGCCAGCAGTGCCTTTCCGGGACAGGGCTACGAGCAGTACTTC	CASSAFPGQGYEQYF
TRBD1	-	TRBV7-2	TRBJ2-5	TGTGCCAGCCTTACTCGGGACAGGGGGGGGCTCGGGGAGACCCAGTACTTC	CASLTRDRGGLGETQYF
TRBD1	-	TRBV4-1	TRBJ2-1	TGCGCCAGCAGCCAAGGATTCGGGACAGGTTATGAGCAGTTCTTC	CASSQGFGTGYEQFF
TRBD1	-	TRBV6-1	TRBJ2-1	TGTGCCAGCAGTGGAAGGGACAGGGGGGATGAGCAGTTCTTC	CASSGRDRGDEQFF
-	-	TRBV5-1	TRBJ2-7	TGCGCCAGCAGCGCTACAGGGAACGAGCAGTACTTC	CASSATGNEQYF
TRBD1	-	TRBV27	TRBJ1-1	TGTGCCAGCAGCATTCAGGGGGTCAACACTGAAGCTTTCTTT	CASSIQGVNTEAFF
TRBD1	few	TRBV5-1	TRBJ1-1	TGCGCCAGCAGCCTGCCGGGACAGGGAGGATTGAACACTGAAGCTTTCTTT	CASSLPGQGGLNTEAFF
-	-	TRBV27	TRBJ2-7	TGTGCCAGCAGTTCCCTCGGGCAGGGGCCTCTCATGCAGTACTTC	CASSSLGQGPLMQYF
TRBD2	-	TRBV7-6	TRBJ2-1	TGTGCCAGCAGCTTAGCTCGCGGGGGCTACAATGAGCAGTTCTTC	CASSLARGGYNEQFF
TRBD1	-	TRBV5-1	TRBJ2-1	TGCGCCAGCAGCCCGGACAGGGCGGTAGGTGAGCAGTTCTTC	CASSPDRAVGEQFF
-	few	TRBV5-6	TRBJ2-2	TGTGCCAGCAGCGCCACCAGGTCCGGGGAGCTGTTTTTT	CASSATRSGELFF
-	-	TRBV20-1	TRBJ2-1	TGCAGTGCTAGGCGGTCCCGGGAGCAGTTCTTC	CSARRSREQFF
-	-	TRBV2	TRBJ1-4	TGTGCCAGCACTTGGGGCGAAAAACTGTTTTTT	CASTWGEKLFF
TRBD1	-	TRBV6-1	TRBJ1-6	TGTGCCAGCAGTGAGGTAGGGACAGCCAGGCCCCTCCACTTT	CASSEVGTARPLHF
-	-	TRBV18	TRBJ1-5	TGTGCCAGCTCACCGCGACGTGACTCGCCTAGCAATCAGCCCCAGCATTTT	CASSPRRDSPSNQPQHF
-	-	TRBV7-9	TRBJ1-1	TGTGCCAGCAGCTTCTCGGACAGACCGAACACTGAAGCTTTCTTT	CASSFSDRPNTEAFF
-	-	TRBV7-6	TRBJ1-2	TGTGCCAGCAGCTTGTATGGGGAGAATGGCTACACCTTC	CASSLYGENGYTF
-	-	TRBV30	TRBJ1-1	TGTGCCTGGTCCGGGACACTGAACACTGAAGCTTTCTTT	CAWSGTLNTEAFF
-	-	TRBV10-2	TRBJ1-3	TGCGCCAGCAGTGACAGGGCTGGGGGAAACACCATATATTTT	CASSDRAGGNTIYF
TRBD2	-	TRBV5-6	TRBJ2-1	TGTGCCAGCAGCCCGACTAGCGCGCTAGGCAATGAGCAGTTCTTC	CASSPTSALGNEQFF
-	-	TRBV19	TRBJ1-1	TGTGCCTCTCGGCGTCAAGCGAGGACTGAAGCTTTCTTT	CASRRQARTEAFF
TRBD2	-	TRBV7-8	TRBJ2-5	TGTGCCAGCAGCTTATCGAGACTAGCGGGAGGAAGGGGCCAAGAGACCCAGTACTTC	CASSLSRLAGGRGQETQYF
-	-	TRBV7-8	TRBJ1-3	TGTGCCAGCAGGCCCGCGACAGGCGTCTCTGGAAACACCATATATTTT	CASRPATGVSGNTIYF
TRBD2	-	TRBV7-2	TRBJ2-1	TGTGCCAGCAGCCTCACCCATCTAAGCGGGGGAAGCTCCTACAATGAGCAGTTCTTC	CASSLTHLSGGSSYNEQFF
-	-	TRBV4-1	TRBJ2-7	TGCGCCAGCAGCCAAGGACAGAGCAACCACTACGAGCAGTACTTC	CASSQGQSNHYEQYF
TRBD1	-	TRBV15	TRBJ2-6	TGTGCCACCAGCAGAGAAGTTGCGGACAGGGCTGTAGGGGGGGCCAACGTCCTGACTTTC	CATSREVADRAVGGANVLTF
TRBD1	once	TRBV4-1	TRBJ1-1	TGCGCCAGCCAAGGGGGCGGAGGAGCTTTCTTT	CASQGGGGAFF
TRBD2	-	TRBV5-1	TRBJ2-1	TGCGCCAGCACCCCGGGACTAGCGTTCTACAATGAGCAGTTCTTC	CASTPGLAFYNEQFF
TRBD1	-	TRBV18	TRBJ1-5	TGTGCCAGCTCACCCCCGACAGGGGGCAATCAGCCCCAGCATTTT	CASSPPTGGNQPQHF
-	-	TRBV30	TRBJ1-1	TGTGCCTGGACCTCCAGGTGGGGGGACACTGAAGCTTTCTTT	CAWTSRWGDTEAFF
TRBD2	few	TRBV18	TRBJ2-3	TGTGCCAGCTCTCTCCAGACTAGCGGGGGGGCCGTAGATACGCAGTATTTT	CASSLQTSGGAVDTQYF
TRBD2	-	TRBV5-1	TRBJ2-1	TGCGCCAGCAGCCCTAGCGGGAGGAGCAATGAGCAGTTCTTC	CASSPSGRSNEQFF
TRBD1	-	TRBV27	TRBJ2-1	TGTGCCAGCAGTAGGTGGACAGGGGGCGGTCGGGATGAGCAGTTCTTC	CASSRWTGGGRDEQFF
-	-	TRBV19	TRBJ1-4	TGTGCCAGCAACCCCTCCAAGGGGGCAACTAATGAAAAACTGTTTTTT	CASNPSKGATNEKLFF
TRBD1	-	TRBV7-6	TRBJ2-3	TGTGCCAGCAGCTCCTTGGACAGGGGAGGCGCAGATACGCAGTATTTT	CASSSLDRGGADTQYF
TRBD2	-	TRBV27	TRBJ2-7	TGTGCCAGCAGCTTAAGCGGGGGGAGCTCCTACGAGCAGTACTTC	CASSLSGGSSYEQYF
-	-	TRBV6-1	TRBJ1-1	TGTGCCAGCAGCGCGGCGGGGAGTCTCACTGAAGCTTTCTTT	CASSAAGSLTEAFF
TRBD2	-	TRBV7-6	TRBJ2-7	TGTGCCAGCAGCCCCAGTAGCAGCAGCGGGGTCGAGCAGTACTTC	CASSPSSSSGVEQYF
TRBD1	-	TRBV6-5	TRBJ1-6	TGTGCCAGCAACCGAGGACAGGGAATAGAACTCCTCCACTTT	CASNRGQGIELLHF
-	-	TRBV10-2	TRBJ2-5	TGCGCCACCTCCAGGGGCCCCGGGACGGAGACCCAGTACTTC	CATSRGPGTETQYF
-	-	TRBV5-4	TRBJ2-1	TGTGCCAGCAGCTTAGAGGGACACCAGTTCTTC	CASSLEGHQFF
TRBD2	-	TRBV19	TRBJ2-5	TGTGCCAGTAGTATCCCCCGACTAGCGGGGGGTGAAGAGACCCAGTACTTC	CASSIPRLAGGEETQYF
-	-	TRBV4-1	TRBJ1-2	TGCGCCAGCAGCCAAACGACAGTCGTCTATGGCTACACCTTC	CASSQTTVVYGYTF
-	-	TRBV2	TRBJ1-4	TGTGCCAGCACTCAGGGAAAGGAAAAACTGTTTTTT	CASTQGKEKLFF
TRBD2	-	TRBV18	TRBJ2-7	TGTGCCAGCTCACCCCTCGAGGGAGGGGTCGAGCAGTACTTC	CASSPLEGGVEQYF